This entry concerns a single TCR beta chain. Which antigen it targets is not known. It has no much larger one-base neighbor in the sample; base qualities were not kept. According to the study, the label for this sample's time point signals: week 35, safety follow-up. Each vaccine dose was 300 ug of a 20-mer mutant IDH1 peptide in Montanide, given subcutaneously with topical imiquimod. Eight vaccinations were administered to patients in weeks 1, 3, 5, 7, 11, 15, 19 and 23, corresponding to visits V03 through V10. All donors had newly diagnosed IDH1-mutant astrocytomas of WHO grade 3 or 4 that showed loss of nuclear ATRX. The samples were drawn from NOA16, a multicentre, single-arm, open-label phase I trial in Germany that tested a mutant IDH1 peptide vaccine in humans for the first time. Genomic DNA for TCRB sequencing was isolated from EDTA blood with the DNeasy Blood and Tissue Kit. The method was the immunoSEQ multiplex PCR assay. Rearranged TCR beta chain sequences were amplified using the hsTCRB Kit according to the manufacturer's protocol. TCRB libraries were sequenced on an Illumina MiSeq. Turning to the authors' computational methods: The kit vendor's proprietary platform handled demultiplexing, trimming and gene mapping. In TCRdb, the immuneACCESS table is reduced to in-frame sequences with V and J assigned. These tables do not hold every clone; where another copy was compared, an unresolved V gene accounts for under half, and the others remain unexplained. D and trimming come from the DNA, and the V and J calls and clone size come from that table. Recorded for this sample are roughly 32,000 clones; around 80% of them occurred a single time. Jointly, the top ten make up approximately 3.2% of the sample.

The sample comes from a study of a mutant IDH1 vaccine in newly diagnosed glioma (dated by TCRdb to 2020 to 2022). About the study as a whole: In the chemotherapy-containing groups, vaccination started alongside temozolomide cycles, whereas in patients who had radiotherapy alone it started 4-6 weeks after radiotherapy. Of the approximately 30 treated patients, approximately 60% were male and approximately 38% were female, and the mean age was roughly 40 years. Before enrollment, most patients had been given radiochemotherapy with temozolomide as standard therapy, while the rest had received either radiotherapy alone or temozolomide alone. Visit V12 was the week-35 safety follow-up and visit V13 was the week-47 end of study. Peripheral blood samples were drawn at six visits, namely V03 (baseline), V05, V07, V10, V12 and V13. Longitudinal TCRB deep sequencing was performed for about two dozen treated patients wherever samples were available for exploratory analyses. Results and caveats for the whole study, not just this receptor: The authors noted that analyses of patient blood samples could not be reproduced because of sample limitations. No apparent relationship was observed between pseudoprogression and alterations in the top peripheral T cell clonotypes detected by TCRB sequencing. Immune responses induced by the vaccine were seen in approximately 93% of patients across multiple MHC alleles. Selection of PBMC samples for TCRB deep sequencing was based on availability.

Trimming at the junction amounts to 2 bases on V and 4 bases on J, and the germline ends lie 11 bases apart. CDR1 and CDR2, looked up from the germline V gene, are SGHNT and YENEEA. The CDR3 runs 14 residues from the cysteine to the phenylalanine. Only the CDR3 DNA is retained, 42 bases long and in frame from the first base. The input for sequencing was PBMCs, taken from a glioma patient whose treatment included an IDH1 peptide vaccine. The TCR sequence derives from a man aged 40-49 years with glioma. Some clones in this sample may be carry-over from other donors' samples. In this chain, TRBV11-3 is recombined with TRBJ2-5; the D gene is unclear. The CDR3 protein: CASSLPGSGETQYF. The DNA reads TGTGCCAGCAGCTTACCCGGTTCGGGAGAGACCCAGTACTTC.